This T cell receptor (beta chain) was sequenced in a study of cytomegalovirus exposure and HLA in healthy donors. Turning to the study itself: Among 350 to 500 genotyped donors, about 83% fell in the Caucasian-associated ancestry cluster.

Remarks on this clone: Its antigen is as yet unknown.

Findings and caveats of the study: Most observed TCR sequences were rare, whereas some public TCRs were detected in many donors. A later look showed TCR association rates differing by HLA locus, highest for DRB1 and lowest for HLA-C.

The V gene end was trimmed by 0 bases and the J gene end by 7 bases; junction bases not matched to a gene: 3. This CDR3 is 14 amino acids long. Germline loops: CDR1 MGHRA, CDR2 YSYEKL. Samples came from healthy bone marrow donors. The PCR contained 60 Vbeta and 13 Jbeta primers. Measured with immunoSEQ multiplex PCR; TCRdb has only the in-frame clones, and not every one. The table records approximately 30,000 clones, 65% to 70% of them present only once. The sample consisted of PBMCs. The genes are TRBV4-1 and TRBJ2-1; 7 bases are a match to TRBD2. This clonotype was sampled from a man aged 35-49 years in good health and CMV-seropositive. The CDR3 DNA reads TGCGCCAGCAGCCAAGACGAAGCGGGGAATGAGCAGTTCTTC. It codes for CASSQDEAGNEQFF.